This TCR beta chain was profiled in a study of T cells in Graves' hyperthyroidism and ophthalmopathy. Study details: The authors collected peripheral blood at initial diagnosis, before any treatment.

This clonotype turned up a few times. Its antigen is still unknown. Whole-study results and caveats: Blood also contained most expanded thyroid clonotypes above 0.001.

Amplified TCR beta CDR3 regions derived from RNA transcripts. HTBI primers were employed in a first-round RT-PCR of the TCR CDR3. Via MiXCR, TCRdb re-called the multiplex PCR reads, giving one row per CDR3 protein. The sample shows roughly 240,000 distinct CDR3 sequences, roughly 17% of them seen only once. Sequenced material: blood. This clonotype was sampled from a woman under 30 with Graves' ophthalmopathy.

CDR3 protein: CASSIRLAGTYNEQFF. DNA for the CDR3: TGTGCCAGTAGTATTCGTCTAGCGGGAACCTACAATGAGCAGTTCTTC. This sequence joins TRBV19 and TRBJ2-1; 9 nucleotides line up with TRBD2. The V gene end was trimmed by 3 bases and the J gene end by 2 bases; junction bases not matched to a gene: 5. The germline gives CDR1 LNHDA, CDR2 SQIVND (reference sequence). This CDR3 contains 16 residues.